These 2 T cell receptor beta chains share one sample of origin, sequenced in a study of blood T cell repertoires in COVID-19. Clones were sequenced by immunoSEQ multiplex PCR, and TCRdb holds only the in-frame ones, with some missing. The table lists over 350,000 clones, roughly 89% of them singletons. The specimen was peripheral blood. These receptors originate from a woman in her 30s with active or convalescent COVID-19.

The J gene is TRBJ2-3, the V gene TRBV4-1, with 12 bases aligning to TRBD2. The germline V gene encodes CDR1 MGHRA and CDR2 YSYEKL. Losses at the gene ends were 5 bases for V and 5 bases for J; bases not matched to a gene: 8. The CDR3 contains 16 residues. The CDR3 DNA follows: TGCGCCAGCAGCGGCCTAGCGGGGGGGCTTTTAGATACGCAGTATTTT. This gives the protein CASSGLAGGLLDTQYF.

The rearrangement uses TRBV7-2 and TRBJ2-3, with 8 bases lining up with TRBD2. After removal of 5 bases from V and 7 bases from J, the junction contained 11 bases not matched to a gene. This CDR3 has 15 residues. CDR1 is SGHTA, CDR2 FQGNSA, per germline. The CDR3 sequence is CASSPGGQRVYTQYF. The CDR3 nucleotides read TGTGCCAGCAGCCCGGGGGGGCAGCGGGTATATACGCAGTATTTT.